This T cell receptor beta chain was identified during a study of PD-1 blockade in classical Hodgkin lymphoma. Exposure to brentuximab vedotin varied, and each patient had relapsed following autologous stem cell transplantation. CDR3 length equals 14 residues. CDR1 SGHDN and CDR2 FVKESK come from the germline V gene. The V gene lost 3 bases and the J gene lost 5 bases, with 11 bases spanning the gap. Points on this clone: Antigen: not known.

Here immunoSEQ multiplex PCR was the method, and the copy in TCRdb shows in-frame clones only, minus some. The data contain around 14,000 clones, roughly three quarters of them singletons. Findings and limits, study-wide: The CD4+ diversity rise by C4D1 was clearest in complete responders. It was among complete responders that baseline diversity resembled that of newly diagnosed patients. Prior therapy or disease activity may underlie the repertoire differences, whose causes remain undefined.

The sample here was peripheral blood mononuclear cells (PBMCs), taken before the second cycle of nivolumab. The sequence was obtained from a human donor with classical Hodgkin lymphoma. V gene TRBV14 combines with J gene TRBJ2-1; a weak D match, TRBD2 (6 bases). This CDR3 reads CASSQLGGNNEQFF. The DNA for the CDR3 is TGTGCCAGCAGCCAGCTGGGCGGGAACAATGAGCAGTTCTTC.